This T cell receptor beta chain was found in a study of T cell repertoires in cytomegalovirus infection. This clonotype was counted between two and nine times. Its target is not known. The V end lost 1 base, the J end lost 12 bases, and 13 bases lay between the germline ends. Per germline, CDR1 SEHNR and CDR2 FQNEAQ (reference sequence). The CDR3 sequence is 12 residues long. A single record per CDR3 protein comes from TCRdb applying MiXCR to the reads. The sample carries some 700,000 distinct CDR3 sequences, 33% recorded once. This specimen was cultured PBMCs, taken from culture after CMV antigen stimulation. The genes are TRBV7-9 and TRBJ2-7, with D unresolved. The receptor was isolated from a human donor in good health (CMV status not recorded). Some clones in this sample may be carry-over from other donors' samples. The CDR3 sequence is CASSLEAGKLYF. CDR3 nucleotides: TGTGCCAGCAGCTTAGAGGCAGGAAAACTGTACTTC.